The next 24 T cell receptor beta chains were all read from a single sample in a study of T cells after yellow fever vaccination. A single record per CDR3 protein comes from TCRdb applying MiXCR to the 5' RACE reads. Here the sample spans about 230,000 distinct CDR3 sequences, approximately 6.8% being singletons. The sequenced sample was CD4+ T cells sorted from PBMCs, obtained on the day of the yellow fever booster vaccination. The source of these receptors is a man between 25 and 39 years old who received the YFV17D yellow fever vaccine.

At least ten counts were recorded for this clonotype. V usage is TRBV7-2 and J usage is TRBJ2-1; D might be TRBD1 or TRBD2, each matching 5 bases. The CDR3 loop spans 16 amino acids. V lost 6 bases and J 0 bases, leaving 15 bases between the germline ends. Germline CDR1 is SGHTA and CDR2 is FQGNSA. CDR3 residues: CASRPGAMSSYNEQFF. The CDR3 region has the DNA TGTGCCAGCAGACCCGGGGCTATGAGCTCCTACAATGAGCAGTTCTTC. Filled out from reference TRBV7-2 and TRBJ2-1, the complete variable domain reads GAGVSQSPSNKVTEKGKDVELRCDPISGHTALYWYRQSLGQGLEFLIYFQGNSAPDKSGLPSDRFSAERTGGSVSTLTIQRTQQEDSAVYLCASRPGAMSSYNEQFFGPGTRLTVL.

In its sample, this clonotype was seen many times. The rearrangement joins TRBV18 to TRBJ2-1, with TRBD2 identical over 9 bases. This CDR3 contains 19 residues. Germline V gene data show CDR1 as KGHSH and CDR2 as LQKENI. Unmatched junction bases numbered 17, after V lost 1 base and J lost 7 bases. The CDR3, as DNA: TGTGCCAGCTCACCACGTGTGGGTTTAGCGGGAGATGTCGTGAATGAGCAGTTCTTC. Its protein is CASSPRVGLAGDVVNEQFF. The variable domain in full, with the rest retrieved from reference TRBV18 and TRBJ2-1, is NAGVMQNPRHLVRRRGQEARLRCSPMKGHSHVYWYRQLPEEGLKFMVYLQKENIIDESGMPKERFSAEFPKEGPSILRIQQVVRGDSAAYFCASSPRVGLAGDVVNEQFFGPGTRLTVL.

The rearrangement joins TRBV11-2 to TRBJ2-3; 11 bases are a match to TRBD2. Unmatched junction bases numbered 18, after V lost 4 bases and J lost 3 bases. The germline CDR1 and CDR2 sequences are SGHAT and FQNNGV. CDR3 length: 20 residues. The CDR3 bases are TGTGCCAGCAGCTCCCCAGGGGTCGTAGCGGGAGGGCCCCCAACAGATACGCAGTATTTT. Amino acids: CASSSPGVVAGGPPTDTQYF.

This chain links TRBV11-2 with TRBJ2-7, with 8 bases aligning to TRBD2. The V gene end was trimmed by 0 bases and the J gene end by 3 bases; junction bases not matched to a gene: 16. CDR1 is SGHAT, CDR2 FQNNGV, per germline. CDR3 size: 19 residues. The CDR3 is CASSLDERSEGTRIYEQYF. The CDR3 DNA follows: TGTGCCAGCAGCTTAGATGAACGCTCTGAGGGGACTAGGATCTACGAGCAGTACTTC.

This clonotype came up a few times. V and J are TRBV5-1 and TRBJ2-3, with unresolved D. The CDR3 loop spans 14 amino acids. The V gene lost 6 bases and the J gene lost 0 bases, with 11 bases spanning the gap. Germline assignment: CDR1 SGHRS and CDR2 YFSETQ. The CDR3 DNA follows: TGCGCCAGCAAAGGACGATCTAGCACAGATACGCAGTATTTT. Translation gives CASKGRSSTDTQYF.

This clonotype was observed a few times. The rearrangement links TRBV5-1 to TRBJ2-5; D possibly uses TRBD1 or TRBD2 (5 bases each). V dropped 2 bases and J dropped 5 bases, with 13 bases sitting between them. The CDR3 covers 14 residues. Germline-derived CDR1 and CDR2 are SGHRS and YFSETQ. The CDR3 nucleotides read TGCGCCAGCAGCTTCGGGACCCAATCGGAGACCCAGTACTTC. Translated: CASSFGTQSETQYF.

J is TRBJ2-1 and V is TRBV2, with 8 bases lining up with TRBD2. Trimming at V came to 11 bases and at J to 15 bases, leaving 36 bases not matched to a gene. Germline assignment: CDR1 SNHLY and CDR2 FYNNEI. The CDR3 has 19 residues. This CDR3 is CAFCLWLRAGGTKKRSLFF. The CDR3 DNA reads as TGTGCCTTCTGCTTGTGGTTAAGGGCGGGAGGCACCAAGAAACGGTCCCTGTTCTTC.

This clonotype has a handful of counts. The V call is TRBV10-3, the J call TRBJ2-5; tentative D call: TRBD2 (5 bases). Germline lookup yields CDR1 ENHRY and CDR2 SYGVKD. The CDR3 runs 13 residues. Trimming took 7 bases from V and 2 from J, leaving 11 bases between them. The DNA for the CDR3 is TGTGCCATCACCTCCGGGATTCAAGAGACCCAGTACTTC. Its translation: CAITSGIQETQYF.

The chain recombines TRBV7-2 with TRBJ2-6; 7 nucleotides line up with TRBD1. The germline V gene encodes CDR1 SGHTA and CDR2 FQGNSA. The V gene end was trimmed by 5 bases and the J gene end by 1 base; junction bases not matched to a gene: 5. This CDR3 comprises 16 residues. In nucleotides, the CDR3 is TGTGCCAGCAGCCCCAACAGGGGTTCTGGGGCCAACGTCCTGACTTTC. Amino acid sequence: CASSPNRGSGANVLTF.

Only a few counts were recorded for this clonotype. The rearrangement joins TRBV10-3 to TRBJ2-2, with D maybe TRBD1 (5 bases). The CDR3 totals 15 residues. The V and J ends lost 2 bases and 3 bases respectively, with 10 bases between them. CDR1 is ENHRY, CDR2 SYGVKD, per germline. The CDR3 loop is CAISENGQDTGELFF. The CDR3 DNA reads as TGTGCCATCAGTGAGAACGGACAAGACACCGGGGAGCTGTTTTTT.

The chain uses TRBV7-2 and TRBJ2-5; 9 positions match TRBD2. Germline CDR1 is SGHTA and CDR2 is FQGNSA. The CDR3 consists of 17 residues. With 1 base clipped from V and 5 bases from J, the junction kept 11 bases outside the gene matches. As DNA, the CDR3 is TGTGCCAGCAGCTTAGTGTCGGGCGGGAGGGCATATGAGACCCAGTACTTC. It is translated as CASSLVSGGRAYETQYF. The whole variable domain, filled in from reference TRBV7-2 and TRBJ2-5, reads GAGVSQSPSNKVTEKGKDVELRCDPISGHTALYWYRQSLGQGLEFLIYFQGNSAPDKSGLPSDRFSAERTGGSVSTLTIQRTQQEDSAVYLCASSLVSGGRAYETQYFGPGTRLLVL.

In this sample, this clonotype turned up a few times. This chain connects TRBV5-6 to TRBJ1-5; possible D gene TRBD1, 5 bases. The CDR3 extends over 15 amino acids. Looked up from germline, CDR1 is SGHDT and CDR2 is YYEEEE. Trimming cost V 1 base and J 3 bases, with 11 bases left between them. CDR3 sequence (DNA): TGTGCCAGCAGCTTGTACGACAGAAACAATCAGCCCCAGCATTTT. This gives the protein CASSLYDRNNQPQHF. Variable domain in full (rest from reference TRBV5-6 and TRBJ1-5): DAGVTQSPTHLIKTRGQQVTLRCSPKSGHDTVSWYQQALGQGPQFIFQYYEEEERQRGNFPDRFSGHQFPNYSSELNVNALLLGDSALYLCASSLYDRNNQPQHFGDGTRLSIL.

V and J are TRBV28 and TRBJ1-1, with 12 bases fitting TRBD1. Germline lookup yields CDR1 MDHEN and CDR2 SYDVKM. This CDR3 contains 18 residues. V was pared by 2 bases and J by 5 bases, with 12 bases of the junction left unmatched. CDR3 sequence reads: CASSLMIGTGGRDTEAFF. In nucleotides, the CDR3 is TGTGCCAGCAGTTTAATGATTGGGACAGGGGGCCGGGATACTGAAGCTTTCTTT.

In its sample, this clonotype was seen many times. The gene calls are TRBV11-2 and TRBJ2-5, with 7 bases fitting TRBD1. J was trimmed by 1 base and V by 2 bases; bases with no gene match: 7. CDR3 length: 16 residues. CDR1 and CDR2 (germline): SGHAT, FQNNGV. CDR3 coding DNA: TGTGCCAGCAGCTTAATCACCTGGGACAGCCAAGAGACCCAGTACTTC. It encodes CASSLITWDSQETQYF.

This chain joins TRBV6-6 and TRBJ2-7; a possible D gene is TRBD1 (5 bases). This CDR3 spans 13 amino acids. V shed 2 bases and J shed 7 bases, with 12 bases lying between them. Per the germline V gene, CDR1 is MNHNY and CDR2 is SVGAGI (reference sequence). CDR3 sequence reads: CASSYGAEGEQYF. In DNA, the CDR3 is TGTGCCAGCAGTTACGGGGCGGAAGGGGAGCAGTACTTC.

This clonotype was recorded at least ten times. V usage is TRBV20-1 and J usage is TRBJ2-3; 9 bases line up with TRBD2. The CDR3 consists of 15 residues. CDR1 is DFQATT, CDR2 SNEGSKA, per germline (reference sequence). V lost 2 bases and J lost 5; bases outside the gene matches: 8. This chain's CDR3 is CSARPGGRAVDTQYF. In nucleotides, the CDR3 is TGCAGTGCTAGACCGGGCGGGAGGGCCGTAGATACGCAGTATTTT.

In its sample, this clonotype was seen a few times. CDR3 region: CASYQTGIETQYF. The DNA for the CDR3 is TGTGCCAGCTATCAGACAGGGATAGAGACCCAGTACTTC. The V gene is TRBV28, the J gene TRBJ2-5; TRBD1 agrees at 7 bases. The CDR3 has 13 amino acids. V lost 8 bases and J lost 4; bases outside the gene matches: 7. CDR1 and CDR2 (germline): MDHEN, SYDVKM. The whole variable domain, remainder taken from reference TRBV28 and TRBJ2-5, is DVKVTQSSRYLVKRTGEKVFLECVQDMDHENMFWYRQDPGLGLRLIYFSYDVKMKEKGDIPEGYSVSREKKERFSLILESASTNQTSMYLCASYQTGIETQYFGPGTRLLVL.

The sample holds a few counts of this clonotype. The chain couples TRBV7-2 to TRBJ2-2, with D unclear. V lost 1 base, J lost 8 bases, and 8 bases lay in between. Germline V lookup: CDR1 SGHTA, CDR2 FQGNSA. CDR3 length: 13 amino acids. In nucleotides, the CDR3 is TGTGCCAGCAGCTTAGTTTACGTAGGGGAGCTGTTTTTT. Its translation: CASSLVYVGELFF.

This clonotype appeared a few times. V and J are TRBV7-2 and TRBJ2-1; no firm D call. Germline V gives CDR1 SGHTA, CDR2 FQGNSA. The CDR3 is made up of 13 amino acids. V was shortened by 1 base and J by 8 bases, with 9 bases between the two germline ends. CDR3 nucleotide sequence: TGTGCCAGCAGCTTAGTGGCCCGGGATGAGCAGTTCTTC. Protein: CASSLVARDEQFF.

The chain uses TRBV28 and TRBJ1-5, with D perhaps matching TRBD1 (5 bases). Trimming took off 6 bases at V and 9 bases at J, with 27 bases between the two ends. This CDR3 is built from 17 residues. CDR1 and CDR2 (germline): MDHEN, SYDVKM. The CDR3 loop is CASSLDQGGVKVRPQHF. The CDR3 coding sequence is TGTGCCAGCAGCCTGGATCAGGGAGGAGTAAAGGTGAGGCCCCAGCATTTT.

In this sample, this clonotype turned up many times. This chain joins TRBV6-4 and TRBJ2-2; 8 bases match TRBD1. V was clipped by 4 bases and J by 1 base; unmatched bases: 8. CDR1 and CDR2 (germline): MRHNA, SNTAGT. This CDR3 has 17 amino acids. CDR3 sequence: CASSANSGGRNTGELFF. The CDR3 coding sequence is TGTGCCAGCAGTGCGAACTCAGGGGGCCGGAACACCGGGGAGCTGTTTTTT.

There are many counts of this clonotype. CDR3 amino acids: CASRRSGSPDIQYF. CDR3 DNA sequence: TGTGCCAGCAGACGCAGCGGGAGTCCGGACATTCAGTACTTC. This chain connects TRBV12-3 or TRBV12-4 to TRBJ2-4; 8 bases fit TRBD2. The CDR3 consists of 14 residues. The J segment lost 8 bases and the V segment lost 6 bases, leaving 9 bases of the junction unmatched.

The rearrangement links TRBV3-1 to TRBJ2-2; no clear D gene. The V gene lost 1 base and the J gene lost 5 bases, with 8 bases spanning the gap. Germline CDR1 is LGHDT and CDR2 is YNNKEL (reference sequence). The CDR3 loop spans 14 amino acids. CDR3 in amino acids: CASSQGLTTGELFF. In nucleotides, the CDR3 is TGTGCCAGCAGCCAAGGGCTGACTACCGGGGAGCTGTTTTTT. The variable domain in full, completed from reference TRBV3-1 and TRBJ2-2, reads DTAVSQTPKYLVTQMGNDKSIKCEQNLGHDTMYWYKQDSKKFLKIMFSYNNKELIINETVPNRFSPKSPDKAHLNLHINSLELGDSAVYFCASSQGLTTGELFFGEGSRLTVL.

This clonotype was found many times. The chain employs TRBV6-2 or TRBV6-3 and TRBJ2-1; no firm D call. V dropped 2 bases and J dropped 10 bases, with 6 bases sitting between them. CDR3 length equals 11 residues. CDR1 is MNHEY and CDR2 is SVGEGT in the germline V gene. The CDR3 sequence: CASSYMGEQFF. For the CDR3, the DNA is TGTGCCAGCAGTTACATGGGGGAGCAGTTCTTC.